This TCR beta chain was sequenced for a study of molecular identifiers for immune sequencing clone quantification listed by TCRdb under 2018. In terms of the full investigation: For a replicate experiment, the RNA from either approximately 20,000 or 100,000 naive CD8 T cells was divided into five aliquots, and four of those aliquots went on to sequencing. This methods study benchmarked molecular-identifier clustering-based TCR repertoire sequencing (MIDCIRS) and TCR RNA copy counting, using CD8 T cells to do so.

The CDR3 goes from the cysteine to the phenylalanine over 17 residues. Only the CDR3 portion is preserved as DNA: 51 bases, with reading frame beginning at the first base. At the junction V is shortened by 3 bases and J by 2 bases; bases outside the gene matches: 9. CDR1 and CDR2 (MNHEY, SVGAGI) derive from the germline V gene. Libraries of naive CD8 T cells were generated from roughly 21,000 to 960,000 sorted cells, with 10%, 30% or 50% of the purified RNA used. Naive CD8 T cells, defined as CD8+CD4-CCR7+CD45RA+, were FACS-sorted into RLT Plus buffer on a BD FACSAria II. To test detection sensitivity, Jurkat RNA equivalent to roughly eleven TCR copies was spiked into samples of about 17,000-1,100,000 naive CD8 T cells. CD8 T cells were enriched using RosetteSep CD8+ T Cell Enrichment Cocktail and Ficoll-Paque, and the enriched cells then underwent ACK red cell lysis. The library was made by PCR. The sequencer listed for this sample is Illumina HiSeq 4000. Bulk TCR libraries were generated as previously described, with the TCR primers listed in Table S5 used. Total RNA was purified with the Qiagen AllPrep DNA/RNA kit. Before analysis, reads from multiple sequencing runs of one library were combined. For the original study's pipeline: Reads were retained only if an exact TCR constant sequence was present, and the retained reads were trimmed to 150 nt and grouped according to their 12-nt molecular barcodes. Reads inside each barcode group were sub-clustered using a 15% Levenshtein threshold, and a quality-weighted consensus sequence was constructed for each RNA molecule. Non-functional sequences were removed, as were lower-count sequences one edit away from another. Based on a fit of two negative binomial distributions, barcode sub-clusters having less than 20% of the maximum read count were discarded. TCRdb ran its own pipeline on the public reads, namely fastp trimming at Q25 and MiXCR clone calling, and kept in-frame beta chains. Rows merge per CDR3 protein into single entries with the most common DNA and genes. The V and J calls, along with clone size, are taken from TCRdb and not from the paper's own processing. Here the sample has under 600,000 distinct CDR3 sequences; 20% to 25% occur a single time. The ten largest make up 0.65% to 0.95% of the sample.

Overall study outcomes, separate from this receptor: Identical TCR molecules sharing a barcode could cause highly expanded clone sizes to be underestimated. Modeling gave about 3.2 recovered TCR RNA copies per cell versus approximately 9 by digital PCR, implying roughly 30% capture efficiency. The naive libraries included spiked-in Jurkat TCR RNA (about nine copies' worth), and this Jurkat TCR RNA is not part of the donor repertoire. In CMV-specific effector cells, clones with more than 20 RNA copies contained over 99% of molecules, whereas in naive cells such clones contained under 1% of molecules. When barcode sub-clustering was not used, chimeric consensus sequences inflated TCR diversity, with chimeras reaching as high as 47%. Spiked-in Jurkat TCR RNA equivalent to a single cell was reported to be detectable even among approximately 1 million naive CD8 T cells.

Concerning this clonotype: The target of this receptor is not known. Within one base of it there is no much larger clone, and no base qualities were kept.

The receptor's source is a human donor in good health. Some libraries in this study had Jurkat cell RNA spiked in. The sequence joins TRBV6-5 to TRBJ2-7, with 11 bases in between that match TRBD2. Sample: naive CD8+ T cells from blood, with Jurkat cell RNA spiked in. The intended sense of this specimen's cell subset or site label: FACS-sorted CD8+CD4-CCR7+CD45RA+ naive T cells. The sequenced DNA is TGTGCCAGCAGTTATAAAGGAGGACTAGCGGGTACCTACGAGCAGTACTTC. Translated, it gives CASSYKGGLAGTYEQYF.